This T cell receptor beta chain emerged from a study of T-cell memory formation after mild COVID-19. Background on the study: Across donors, TCR clusters were largely donor specific. Study outcomes and limitations: The pre-infection memory compartment contained some responding clones, suggesting cross-reactive memory joined. Day 15 to 85 contracting clones showed balanced CD4/CD8; day 15 to 37 expanders favored CD4+.

5'RACE, which relied on constant-segment primers, yielded TCR alpha and TCR beta cDNA libraries carrying sample barcodes and UMIs. TCRdb called the 5' RACE reads again in MiXCR, with one record for every CDR3 protein. This table holds roughly 450,000 distinct CDR3 sequences, around a sixth found once. The V gene's germline CDR1 is SGHRS and CDR2 YFSETQ. Unmatched junction bases numbered 11, after V lost 5 bases and J lost 4 bases. This CDR3 is built from 15 residues. To note about this clonotype: The antigen is undetermined.

The sequenced sample was PBMCs or a T cell subset sorted from them (not recorded which). The sequence was collected from an adult woman who had mild COVID-19 (a few samples of this study predate the infection). Cell type and time point are not known. V and J are TRBV5-1 and TRBJ1-1; TRBD1 matches at 7 bases. CDR3 DNA sequence: TGCGCCAGCAGTCCGGACAGGCCTCAGACCACTGAAGCTTTCTTT. Protein: CASSPDRPQTTEAFF.